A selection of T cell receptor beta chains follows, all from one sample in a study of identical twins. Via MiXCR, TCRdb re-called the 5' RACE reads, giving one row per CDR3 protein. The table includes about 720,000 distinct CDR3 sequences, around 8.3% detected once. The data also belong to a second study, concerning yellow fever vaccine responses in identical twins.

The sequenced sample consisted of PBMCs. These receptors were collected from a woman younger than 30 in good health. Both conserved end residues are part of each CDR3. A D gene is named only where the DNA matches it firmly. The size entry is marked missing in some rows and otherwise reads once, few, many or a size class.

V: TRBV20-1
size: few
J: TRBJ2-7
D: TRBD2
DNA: TGCAGTGCTAGGGTGGGTAGCGGGGCCGCCTACGAGCAGTACTTC
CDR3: CSARVGSGAAYEQYF

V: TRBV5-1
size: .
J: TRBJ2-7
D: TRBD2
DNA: TGCGCCAGCAGCTTTGGTCTAGCGGGGGGTCTCTCCTACGAGCAGTACTTC
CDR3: CASSFGLAGGLSYEQYF

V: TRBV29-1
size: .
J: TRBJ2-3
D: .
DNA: TGCAGCGTTGAAATGGGTTTGAACGCAGATACGCAGTATTTT
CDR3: CSVEMGLNADTQYF

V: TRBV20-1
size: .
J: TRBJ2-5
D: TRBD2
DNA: TGCAGTGCGCCTAGCGGGGGATTGGAGACCCAGTACTTC
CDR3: CSAPSGGLETQYF

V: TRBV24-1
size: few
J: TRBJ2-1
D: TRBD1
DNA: TGTGCCACCAGCAGCCCCGGGACAGCCATGAATGAGCAGTTCTTC
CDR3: CATSSPGTAMNEQFF

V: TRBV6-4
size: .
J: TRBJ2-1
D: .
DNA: TGTGCCAGCAGTGACTCACCACTGACCTACAATGAGCAGTTCTTC
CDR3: CASSDSPLTYNEQFF

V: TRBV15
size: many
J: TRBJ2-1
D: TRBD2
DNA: TGTGCCACCAGCAGAGATCGTAGCGGGAGTGTCAATGAGCAGTTCTTC
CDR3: CATSRDRSGSVNEQFF

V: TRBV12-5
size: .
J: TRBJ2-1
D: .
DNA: TGTGCTAGTGGTTTGGTAAATTCTGCAGGGAGTGAGCAGTTCTTC
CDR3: CASGLVNSAGSEQFF

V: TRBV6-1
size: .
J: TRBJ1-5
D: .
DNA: TGTGCCAGCGAACTCCGAGGGACGAATCAGCCCCAGCATTTT
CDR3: CASELRGTNQPQHF

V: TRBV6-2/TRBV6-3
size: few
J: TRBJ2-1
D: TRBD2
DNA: TGTGCCAGCAGTTACGCACCCTTGGGACTAGCGGGAGTTCGTGAGCAGTTCTTC
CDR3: CASSYAPLGLAGVREQFF

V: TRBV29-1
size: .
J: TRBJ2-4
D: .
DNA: TGCAGCGTGTCGGGGCCGGGGGCCAAAAACATTCAGTACTTC
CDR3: CSVSGPGAKNIQYF

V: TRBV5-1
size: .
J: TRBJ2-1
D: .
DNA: TGCGCCAGCAGCTTTACAGGGTACTCCTACAATGAGCAGTTCTTC
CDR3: CASSFTGYSYNEQFF

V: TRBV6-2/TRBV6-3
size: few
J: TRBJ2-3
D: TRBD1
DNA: TGTGCCAGCAGAAAGACAGGGAGAGATACGCAGTATTTT
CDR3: CASRKTGRDTQYF

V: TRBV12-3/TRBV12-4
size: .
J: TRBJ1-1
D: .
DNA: TGTGCCAGCAGATCCACCGGGGGATCGGGGGCTTTCTTT
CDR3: CASRSTGGSGAFF

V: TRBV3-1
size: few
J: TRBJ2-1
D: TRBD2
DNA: TGTGCCAGCAGCCATCGGACTAGCGGGAGGGAGGATGAGCAGTTCTTC
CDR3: CASSHRTSGREDEQFF

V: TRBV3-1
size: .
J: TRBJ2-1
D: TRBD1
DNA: TGTGCCAGCAGCCAAGGACAGGGTTCACGGCAGTTCTTC
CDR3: CASSQGQGSRQFF

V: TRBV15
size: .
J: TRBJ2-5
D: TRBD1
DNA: TGTGCCACCAGCAGATCCACAGGGGGGATGGAGACCCAGTACTTC
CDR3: CATSRSTGGMETQYF

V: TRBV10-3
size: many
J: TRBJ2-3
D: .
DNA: TGTGCCATCAGGGCCCCCGGGGGCGGCTTCACAGATACGCAGTATTTT
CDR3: CAIRAPGGGFTDTQYF

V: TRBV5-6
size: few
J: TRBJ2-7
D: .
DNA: TGTGCCAGCAGCTGGCGGCGTTCCTACGAGCAGTACTTC
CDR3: CASSWRRSYEQYF

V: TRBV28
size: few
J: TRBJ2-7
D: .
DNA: TGTGCCAGCAGTTTCAGGGGTCCGGGCGAGCAGTACTTC
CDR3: CASSFRGPGEQYF

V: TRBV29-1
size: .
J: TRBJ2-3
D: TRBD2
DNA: TGCAGCGTTGAAGATCCCTGGGAGTCGGGGGGGAACTCAGATACGCAGTATTTT
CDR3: CSVEDPWESGGNSDTQYF

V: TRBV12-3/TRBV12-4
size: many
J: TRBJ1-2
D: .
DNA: TGTGCCAGCAGTTTTGACGGACAAGACCATGGCTACACCTTC
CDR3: CASSFDGQDHGYTF

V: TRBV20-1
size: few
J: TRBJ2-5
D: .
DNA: TGCAGTGCTGGGGCGTCGGGGCGAGGGACCCAGTACTTC
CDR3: CSAGASGRGTQYF

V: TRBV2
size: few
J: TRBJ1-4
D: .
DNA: TGTGCCAGCGCCGACTTTGGCCCGGGGGAAAAACTGTTTTTT
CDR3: CASADFGPGEKLFF

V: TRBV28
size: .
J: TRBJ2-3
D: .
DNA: TGTGCCAGCGAACCTGTACAGGGTCTGACAGATACGCAGTATTTT
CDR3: CASEPVQGLTDTQYF

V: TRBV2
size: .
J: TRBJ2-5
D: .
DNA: TGTGCCAGCCCCGGAAGGGGGTCCCCAGAGACCCAGTACTTC
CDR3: CASPGRGSPETQYF

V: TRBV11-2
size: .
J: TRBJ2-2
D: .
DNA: TGTGCCAGCAGCTTAGGAGAGGCTAGCCACGGGGAGCTGTTTTTT
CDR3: CASSLGEASHGELFF

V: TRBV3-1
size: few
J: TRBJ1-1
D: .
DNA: TGTGCCAGCAGCCAAGAAACGGCAGGGTGGAACACTGAAGCTTTCTTT
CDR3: CASSQETAGWNTEAFF

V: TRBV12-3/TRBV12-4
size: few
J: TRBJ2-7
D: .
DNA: TGTGCCAGCAGTTTGGAGATATACGCCGAGCAGTACTTC
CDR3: CASSLEIYAEQYF

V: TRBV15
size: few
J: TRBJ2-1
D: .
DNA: TGTGCCACCAGCAGAGATTTGGGGTACAATGAGCAGTTCTTC
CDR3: CATSRDLGYNEQFF

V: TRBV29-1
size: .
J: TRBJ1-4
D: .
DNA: TGCAGCGTTGAAGATTCCCGGGGTGGAAAACTGTTTTTT
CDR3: CSVEDSRGGKLFF

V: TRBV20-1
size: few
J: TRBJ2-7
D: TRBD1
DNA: TGCAGTGCTATGTCTTGGTACGACAGGGGGGATCCCTACGAGCAGTACTTC
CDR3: CSAMSWYDRGDPYEQYF

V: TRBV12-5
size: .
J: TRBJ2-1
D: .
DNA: TGTGCTAGTGGTTTGGCCAGCGCACCGTACAATGAGCAGTTCTTC
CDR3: CASGLASAPYNEQFF

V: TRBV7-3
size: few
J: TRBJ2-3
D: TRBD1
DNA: TGTGCCAGCAGCGAGGGACAGATTAGCACAGATACGCAGTATTTT
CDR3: CASSEGQISTDTQYF

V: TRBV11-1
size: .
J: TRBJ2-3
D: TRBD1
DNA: TGTGCCAGCAGCCAATACTTGGGGCTGGGGACAGATGCAGATACGCAGTATTTT
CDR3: CASSQYLGLGTDADTQYF

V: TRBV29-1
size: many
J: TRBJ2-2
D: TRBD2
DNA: TGCAGCGTTGATCTAGCGGGGGCGAACACCGGGGAGCTGTTTTTT
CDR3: CSVDLAGANTGELFF

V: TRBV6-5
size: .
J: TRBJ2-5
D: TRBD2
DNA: TGTGCCAGCAGTTGGGAGCGGGGCGGGGGTGAGACCCAGTACTTC
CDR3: CASSWERGGGETQYF

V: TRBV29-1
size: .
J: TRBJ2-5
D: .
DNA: TGCAGCGTTGAAGAAGTTGCGGCGGAGGCAGAGACCCAGTACTTC
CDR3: CSVEEVAAEAETQYF

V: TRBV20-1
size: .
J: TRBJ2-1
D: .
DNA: TGCAGTGCGAGCGAATGGGAGAATGAGCAGTTCTTC
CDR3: CSASEWENEQFF

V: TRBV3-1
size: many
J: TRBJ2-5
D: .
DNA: TGTGCCAGCAGCCACAGGGAAGAGACCCAGTACTTC
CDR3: CASSHREETQYF

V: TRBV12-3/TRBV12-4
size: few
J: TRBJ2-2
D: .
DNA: TGTGCCAGCAGTTTAGCCATGGGTAACACCGGGGAGCTGTTTTTT
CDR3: CASSLAMGNTGELFF

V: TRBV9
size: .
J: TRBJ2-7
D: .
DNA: TGTGCCAGCAGCATCATACAGGGCGGCGAGCAGTACTTC
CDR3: CASSIIQGGEQYF

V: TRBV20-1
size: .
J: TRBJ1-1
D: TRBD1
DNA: TGCAGTGCCCCAGGAGGGGGCCAGAAGGGGGAAGCTTTCTTT
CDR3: CSAPGGGQKGEAFF

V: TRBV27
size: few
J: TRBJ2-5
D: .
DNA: TGTGCCAGCAGTGTTTTTGGACACCACTATCAAGAGACCCAGTACTTC
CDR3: CASSVFGHHYQETQYF

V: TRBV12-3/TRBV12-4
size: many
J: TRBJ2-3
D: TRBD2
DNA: TGTGCCAGCAGTTTATTTAGCGGGGTCACAGATACGCAGTATTTT
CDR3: CASSLFSGVTDTQYF

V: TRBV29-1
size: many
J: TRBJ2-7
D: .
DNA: TGCAGCGTTGCCAGCCTCTCCTACGAGCAGTACTTC
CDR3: CSVASLSYEQYF

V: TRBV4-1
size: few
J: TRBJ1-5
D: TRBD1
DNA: TGCGCCAGCAGCCCCCGGGACAGGGGGCTGGGACAGCCCCAGCATTTT
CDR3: CASSPRDRGLGQPQHF

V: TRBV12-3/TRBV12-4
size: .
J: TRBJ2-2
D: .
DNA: TGTGCCAGCAGCCACCGACAGCCGGGCACCGGGGAGCTGTTTTTT
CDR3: CASSHRQPGTGELFF

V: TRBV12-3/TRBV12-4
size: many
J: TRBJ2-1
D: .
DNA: TGTGCCAGCAGTTTCGCGAGTTCCTACAATGAGCAGTTCTTC
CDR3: CASSFASSYNEQFF

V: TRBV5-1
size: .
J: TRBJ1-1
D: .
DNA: TGCGCCAGCAGCCCACAGGGTTCTGGTGAAGCTTTCTTT
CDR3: CASSPQGSGEAFF